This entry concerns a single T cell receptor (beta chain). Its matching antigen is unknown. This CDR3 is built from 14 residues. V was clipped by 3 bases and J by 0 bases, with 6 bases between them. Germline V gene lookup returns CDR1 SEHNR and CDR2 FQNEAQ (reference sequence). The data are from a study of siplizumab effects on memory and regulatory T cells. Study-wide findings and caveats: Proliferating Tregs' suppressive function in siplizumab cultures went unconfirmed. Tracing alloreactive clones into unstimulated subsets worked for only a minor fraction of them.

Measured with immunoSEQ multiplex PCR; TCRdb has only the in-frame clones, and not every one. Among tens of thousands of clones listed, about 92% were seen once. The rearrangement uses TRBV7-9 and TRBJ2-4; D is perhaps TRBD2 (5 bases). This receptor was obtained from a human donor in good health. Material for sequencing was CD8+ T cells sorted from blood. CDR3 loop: CASSFAGAKNIQYF. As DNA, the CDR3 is TGTGCCAGCAGCTTTGCGGGAGCCAAAAACATTCAGTACTTC.